The present T cell receptor (beta chain) was sequenced within a study of blood T cell repertoires in COVID-19. Across the whole study: Sources were T cells, B-cell-depleted T cells, or PBMCs; the material itself was cDNA or gDNA.

The V and J ends lost 3 bases and 1 base respectively, with 13 bases between them. The CDR3 runs to 15 residues. The germline V gene encodes CDR1 LNHNV and CDR2 YYDKDF (reference sequence). Study processing details: From reference gene primer amplification, estimates of nucleated cell counts were derived. Using immunoSEQ multiplex PCR, the repertoire was profiled, and TCRdb retains in-frame clones only, with some absent. V and J calls plus clone size are reproduced from that table; the DNA served to infer D and trimming. The sample lists hundreds of thousands of clones, roughly 89% occurring once. Cohort allocation depended upon clinical history that participants reported. Exposed study participants had met a COVID-19 case within 2 weeks before entry.

The J gene is TRBJ2-7, the V gene TRBV15; D is possibly TRBD2 (5 bases). The sequenced sample consisted of PBMCs or T cells enriched from blood (not recorded which). The TCR originated in a man aged 25-45 years who had been exposed to COVID-19. The CDR3 loop reads CATSSMTGMSYEQYF. CDR3 bases: TGTGCCACCAGCAGCATGACCGGGATGTCCTACGAGCAGTACTTC.